Listed below are T cell receptor beta chains from one sample, sequenced in a study of CD8+CD57+ T cells in acquired aplastic anemia. Each CDR3 protein gets one entry after TCRdb re-called the reads with MiXCR. This table holds under 200,000 distinct CDR3 sequences, 45% to 55% found once. Sequenced sample: sorted CD4+, CD8+, or CD8+CD57+ T cells (not recorded which) from PBMCs. The receptors here all came from a human donor with aplastic anemia. Both conserved end residues are part of each CDR3. A D gene is named only where the DNA matches it firmly. Expanded clones are given a class, and other clones once, few, many or no size at all.

>TRBJ1-2|TRBV7-9|.|.
CASSLVGSYGYTF
TGTGCCAGCAGCTTGGTAGGGTCCTATGGCTACACCTTC
>TRBJ1-5|TRBV20-1|.|.
CSASLGVGQPQHF
TGCAGTGCTAGCCTTGGGGTAGGGCAGCCCCAGCATTTT
>TRBJ1-2|TRBV25-1|.|.
CASRGYGANYGYTF
TGTGCCAGCAGGGGGTACGGGGCTAACTATGGCTACACCTTC
>TRBJ1-2|TRBV15|many|.
CATNSNSYGYTF
TGTGCCACCAATTCAAACAGCTATGGCTACACCTTC
>TRBJ2-1|TRBV19|.|TRBD2
CASSIAAGVSDEQFF
TGTGCCAGTAGTATTGCAGCGGGAGTCTCGGATGAGCAGTTCTTC
>TRBJ2-5|TRBV7-3|.|TRBD2
CASSPSGTWGETQYF
TGTGCCAGCAGCCCAAGCGGGACCTGGGGAGAGACCCAGTACTTC
>TRBJ2-1|TRBV20-1|many|TRBD2
CSASDIGLAGGNEQFF
TGCAGTGCTAGCGATATAGGCCTAGCGGGGGGAAATGAGCAGTTCTTC
>TRBJ2-7|TRBV3-1|once|.
CASSPYQTYEQYF
TGTGCCAGCAGCCCCTACCAGACCTACGAGCAGTACTTC
>TRBJ1-2|TRBV29-1|once|.
CSVEWTFTGYTF
TGCAGCGTTGAATGGACATTCACTGGCTACACCTTC
>TRBJ1-1|TRBV24-1|.|.
CATSEGGTEAFF
TGTGCCACCAGTGAAGGAGGCACTGAAGCTTTCTTT
>TRBJ1-1|TRBV18|few|.
CASSVVKNTEAFF
TGTGCCAGCTCTGTGGTTAAGAACACTGAAGCTTTCTTT
>TRBJ2-2|TRBV10-3|.|TRBD1
CAIRTGTGNTGELFF
TGTGCCATCAGGACGGGGACAGGGAACACCGGGGAGCTGTTTTTT
>TRBJ2-1|TRBV19|many|.
CASSSRGASGSWWFF
TGTGCCAGTAGTTCTCGTGGGGCCTCGGGGTCGTGGTGGTTCTTC
>TRBJ2-7|TRBV6-1|.|TRBD1
CASSVPGQGIYEQYF
TGTGCCAGCAGCGTACCGGGACAGGGGATCTACGAGCAGTACTTC
>TRBJ2-7|TRBV6-1|many|.
CASRDRLSPGGEQYF
TGTGCCAGCAGGGACCGGCTGTCGCCTGGAGGCGAGCAGTACTTC
>TRBJ2-2|TRBV15|many|TRBD2
CATSAGTSAGELFF
TGTGCCACCAGCGCCGGGACTAGCGCCGGGGAGCTGTTTTTT
>TRBJ2-7|TRBV15|.|TRBD1
CATSRAAGTGGYEQYF
TGTGCCACCAGCAGAGCTGCCGGGACAGGGGGCTACGAGCAGTACTTC
>TRBJ1-1|TRBV25-1|many|.
CASSEYRAGMNTEAFF
TGTGCCAGCAGTGAATATCGGGCAGGTATGAACACTGAAGCTTTCTTT
>TRBJ2-3|TRBV20-1|few|.
CSAAEGRGTDTQYF
TGCAGTGCCGCGGAGGGCCGGGGCACAGATACGCAGTATTTT
>TRBJ1-1|TRBV7-9|.|.
CASSFGLLAFF
TGTGCCAGCAGCTTTGGACTACTAGCTTTCTTT
>TRBJ2-3|TRBV30|.|TRBD1
CAWRDDRAGDTQYF
TGTGCCTGGAGGGATGACAGGGCTGGGGATACGCAGTATTTT
>TRBJ2-5|TRBV5-1|many|TRBD2
CASSASGSQETQYF
TGCGCCAGCAGCGCGAGCGGGAGTCAGGAGACCCAGTACTTC
>TRBJ2-7|TRBV19|.|TRBD2
CASSIGSGLASSSYEQYF
TGTGCCAGTAGTATAGGATCGGGACTAGCGAGCTCCTCCTACGAGCAGTACTTC
>TRBJ2-1|TRBV5-4|many|TRBD2
CASSRLGTSGIGEQFF
TGTGCCAGCAGCCGCCTGGGGACTAGCGGGATAGGCGAGCAGTTCTTC
>TRBJ2-1|TRBV13|few|TRBD2
CASSFLLAGYGGAYNEQFF
TGTGCCAGCAGCTTCCTACTAGCGGGATACGGTGGGGCCTACAATGAGCAGTTCTTC
>TRBJ2-6|TRBV10-3|.|.
CAISESRTVTGANVLTF
TGTGCCATCAGTGAGTCCAGGACAGTAACTGGGGCCAACGTCCTGACTTTC